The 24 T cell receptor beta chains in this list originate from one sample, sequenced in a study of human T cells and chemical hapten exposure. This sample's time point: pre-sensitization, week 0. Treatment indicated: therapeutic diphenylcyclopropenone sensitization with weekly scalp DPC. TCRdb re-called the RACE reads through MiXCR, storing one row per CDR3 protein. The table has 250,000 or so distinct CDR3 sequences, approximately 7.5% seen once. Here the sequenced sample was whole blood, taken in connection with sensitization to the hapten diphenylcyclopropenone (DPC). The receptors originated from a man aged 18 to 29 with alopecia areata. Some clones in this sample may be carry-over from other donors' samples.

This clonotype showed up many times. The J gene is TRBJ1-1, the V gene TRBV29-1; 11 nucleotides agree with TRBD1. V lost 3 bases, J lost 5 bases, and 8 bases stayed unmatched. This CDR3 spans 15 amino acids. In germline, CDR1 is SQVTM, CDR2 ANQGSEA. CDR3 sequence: CSVDGQGALRTEAFF. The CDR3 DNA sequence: TGCAGCGTTGATGGACAGGGGGCGCTAAGGACTGAAGCTTTCTTT.

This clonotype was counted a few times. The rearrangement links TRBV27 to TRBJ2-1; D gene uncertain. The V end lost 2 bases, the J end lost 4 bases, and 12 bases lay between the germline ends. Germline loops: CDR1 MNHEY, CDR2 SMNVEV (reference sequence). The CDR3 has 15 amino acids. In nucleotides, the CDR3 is TGTGCCAGCAGTTTACCCAGTCACGCGTACAATGAGCAGTTCTTC. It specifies CASSLPSHAYNEQFF.

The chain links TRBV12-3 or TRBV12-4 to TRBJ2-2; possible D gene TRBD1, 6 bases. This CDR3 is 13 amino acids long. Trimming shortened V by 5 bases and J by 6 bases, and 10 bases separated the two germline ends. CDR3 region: CASSDRSPGELFF. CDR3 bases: TGTGCCAGCAGTGACAGGTCTCCCGGGGAGCTGTTTTTT.

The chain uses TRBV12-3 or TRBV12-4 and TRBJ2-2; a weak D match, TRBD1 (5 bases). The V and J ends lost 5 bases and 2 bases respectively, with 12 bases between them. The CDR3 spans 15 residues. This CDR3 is CASSPRGVNTGELFF. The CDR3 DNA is TGTGCCAGCAGTCCTAGGGGCGTCAACACCGGGGAGCTGTTTTTT.

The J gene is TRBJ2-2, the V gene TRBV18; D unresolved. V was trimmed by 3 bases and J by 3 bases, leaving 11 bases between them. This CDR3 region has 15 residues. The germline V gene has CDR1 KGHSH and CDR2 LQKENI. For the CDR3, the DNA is TGTGCCAGCTCACCTCGCGCCGATCACACCGGGGAGCTGTTTTTT. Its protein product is CASSPRADHTGELFF.

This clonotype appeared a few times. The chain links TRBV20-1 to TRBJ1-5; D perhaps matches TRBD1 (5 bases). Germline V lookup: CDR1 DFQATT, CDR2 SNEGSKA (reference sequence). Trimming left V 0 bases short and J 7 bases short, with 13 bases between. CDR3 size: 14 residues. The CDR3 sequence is CSARDPQGSQPQHF. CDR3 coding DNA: TGCAGTGCTAGAGATCCGCAGGGTTCGCAGCCCCAGCATTTT.

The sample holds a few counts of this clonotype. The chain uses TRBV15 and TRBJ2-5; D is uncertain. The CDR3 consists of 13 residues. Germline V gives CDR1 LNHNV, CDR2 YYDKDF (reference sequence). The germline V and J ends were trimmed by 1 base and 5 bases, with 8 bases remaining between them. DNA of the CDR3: TGTGCCACCAGCAGAGTTCCCGGGGAGACCCAGTACTTC. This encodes CATSRVPGETQYF.

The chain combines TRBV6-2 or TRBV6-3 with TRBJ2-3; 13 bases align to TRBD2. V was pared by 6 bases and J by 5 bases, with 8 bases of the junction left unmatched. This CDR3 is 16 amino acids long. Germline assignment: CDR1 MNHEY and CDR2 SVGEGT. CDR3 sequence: CASSLPGLAGRDTQYF. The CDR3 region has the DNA TGTGCCAGCAGCTTACCGGGACTAGCGGGGAGAGATACGCAGTATTTT.

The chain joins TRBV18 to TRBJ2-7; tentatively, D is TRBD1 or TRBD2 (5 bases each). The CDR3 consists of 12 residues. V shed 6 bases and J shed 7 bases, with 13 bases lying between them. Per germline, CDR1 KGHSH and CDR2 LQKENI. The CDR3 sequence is CASSPGREEQYV. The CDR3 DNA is TGTGCCAGCTCCCCAGGGAGAGAGGAGCAGTACGTC.

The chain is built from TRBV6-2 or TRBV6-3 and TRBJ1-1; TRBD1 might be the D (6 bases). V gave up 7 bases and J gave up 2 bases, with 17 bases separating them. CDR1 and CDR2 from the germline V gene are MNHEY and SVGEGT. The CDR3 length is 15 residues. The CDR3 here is CASTDDRQVNTEAFF. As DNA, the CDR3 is TGTGCCAGCACCGACGATCGACAGGTTAACACTGAAGCTTTCTTT.

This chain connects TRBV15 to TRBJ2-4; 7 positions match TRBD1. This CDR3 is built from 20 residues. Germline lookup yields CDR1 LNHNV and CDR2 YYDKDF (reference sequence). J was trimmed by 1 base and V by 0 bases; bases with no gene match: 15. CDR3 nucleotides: TGTGCCACCAGCAGAGATCCGGGACAGTCCTCGGCCCTGGCCAAAAACATTCAGTACTTC. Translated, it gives CATSRDPGQSSALAKNIQYF.

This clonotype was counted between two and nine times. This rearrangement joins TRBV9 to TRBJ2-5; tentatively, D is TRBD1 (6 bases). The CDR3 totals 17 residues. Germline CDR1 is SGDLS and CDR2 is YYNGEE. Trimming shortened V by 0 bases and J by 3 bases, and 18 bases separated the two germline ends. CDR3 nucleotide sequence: TGTGCCAGCAGCGTAGATGGGTCGGGGACACCTAAAGAGACCCAGTACTTC. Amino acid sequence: CASSVDGSGTPKETQYF. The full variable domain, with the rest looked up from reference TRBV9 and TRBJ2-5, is DSGVTQTPKHLITATGQRVTLRCSPRSGDLSVYWYQQSLDQGLQFLIQYYNGEERAKGNILERFSAQQFPDLHSELNLSSLELGDSALYFCASSVDGSGTPKETQYFGPGTRLLVL.

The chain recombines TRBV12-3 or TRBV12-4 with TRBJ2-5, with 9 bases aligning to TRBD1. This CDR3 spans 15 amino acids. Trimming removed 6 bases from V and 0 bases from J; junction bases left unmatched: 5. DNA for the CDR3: TGTGCCAGCAGGACCCGGGACAGGGACCAAGAGACCCAGTACTTC. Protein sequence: CASRTRDRDQETQYF.

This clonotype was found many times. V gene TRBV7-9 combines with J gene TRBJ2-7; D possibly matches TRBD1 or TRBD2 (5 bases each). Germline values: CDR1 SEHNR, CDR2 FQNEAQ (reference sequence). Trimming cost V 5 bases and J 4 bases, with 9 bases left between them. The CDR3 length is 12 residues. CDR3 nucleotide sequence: TGTGCCAGCAGCATCGAGGGGTACGAGCAGTACTTC. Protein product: CASSIEGYEQYF.

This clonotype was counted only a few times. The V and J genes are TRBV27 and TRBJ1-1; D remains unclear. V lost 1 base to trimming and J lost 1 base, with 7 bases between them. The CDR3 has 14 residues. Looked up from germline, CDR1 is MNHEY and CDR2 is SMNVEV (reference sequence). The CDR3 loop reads CASSLLWGNTEAFF. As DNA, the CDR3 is TGTGCCAGCAGTTTATTGTGGGGGAACACTGAAGCTTTCTTT.

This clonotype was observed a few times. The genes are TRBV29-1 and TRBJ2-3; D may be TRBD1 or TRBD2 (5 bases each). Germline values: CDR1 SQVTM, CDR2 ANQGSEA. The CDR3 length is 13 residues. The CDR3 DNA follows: TGCAGTGGTAGATATGGGGGACGGGATACGCAGTATTTT. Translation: CSGRYGGRDTQYF.

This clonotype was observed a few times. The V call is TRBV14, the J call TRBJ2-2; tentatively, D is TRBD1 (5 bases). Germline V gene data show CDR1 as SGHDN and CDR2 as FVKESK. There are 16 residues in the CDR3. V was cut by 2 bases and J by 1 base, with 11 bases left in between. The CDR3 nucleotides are TGTGCCAGCAGCCAACTAAAGACAGTGAACACCGGGGAGCTGTTTTTT. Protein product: CASSQLKTVNTGELFF. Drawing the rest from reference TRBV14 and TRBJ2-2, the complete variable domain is EAGVTQFPSHSVIEKGQTVTLRCDPISGHDNLYWYRRVMGKEIKFLLHFVKESKQDESGMPNNRFLAERTGGTYSTLKVQPAELEDSGVYFCASSQLKTVNTGELFFGEGSRLTVL.

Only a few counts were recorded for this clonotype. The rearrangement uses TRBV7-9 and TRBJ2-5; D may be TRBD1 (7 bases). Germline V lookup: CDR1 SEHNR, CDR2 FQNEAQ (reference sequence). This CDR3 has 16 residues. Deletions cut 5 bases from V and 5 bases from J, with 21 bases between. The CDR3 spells CASSPYDREDRETQYF. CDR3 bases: TGTGCCAGCAGCCCGTACGACAGGGAGGATCGGGAGACCCAGTACTTC.

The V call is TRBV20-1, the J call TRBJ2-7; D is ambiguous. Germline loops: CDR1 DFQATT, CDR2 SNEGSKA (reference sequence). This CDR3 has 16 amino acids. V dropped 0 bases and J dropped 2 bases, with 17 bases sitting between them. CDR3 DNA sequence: TGCAGTGCTAGAGATTCGATTCTCCGAGAAGCCTACGAGCAGTACTTC. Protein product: CSARDSILREAYEQYF.

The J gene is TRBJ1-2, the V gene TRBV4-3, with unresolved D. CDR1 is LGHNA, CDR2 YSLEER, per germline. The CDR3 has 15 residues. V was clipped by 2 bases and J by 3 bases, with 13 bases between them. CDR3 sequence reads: CASSQRTSFDYGYTF. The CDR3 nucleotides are TGCGCCAGCAGCCAACGGACTTCTTTTGACTATGGCTACACCTTC.

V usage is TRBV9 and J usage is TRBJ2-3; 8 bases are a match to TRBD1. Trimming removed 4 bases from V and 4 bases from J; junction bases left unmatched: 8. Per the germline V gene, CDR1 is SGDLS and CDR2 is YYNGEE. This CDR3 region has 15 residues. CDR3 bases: TGTGCCAGCAGCCTAGACAGGGGTTTCGCAGATACGCAGTATTTT. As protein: CASSLDRGFADTQYF.

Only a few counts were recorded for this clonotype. The CDR3 bases are TGCGCCAGCAGCCAAGACAGGACTAGAAGTCAACATTTT. Translation gives CASSQDRTRSQHF. This chain uses TRBV4-3 with TRBJ1-5, with D unresolved. The CDR3 runs to 13 residues. Per the germline V gene, CDR1 is LGHNA and CDR2 is YSLEER. V was clipped by 0 bases and J by 16 bases, with 16 bases between them.

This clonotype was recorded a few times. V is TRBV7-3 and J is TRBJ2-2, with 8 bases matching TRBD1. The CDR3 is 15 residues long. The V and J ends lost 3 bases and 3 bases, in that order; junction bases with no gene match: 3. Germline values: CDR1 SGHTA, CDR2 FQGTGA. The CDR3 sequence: CASSLGQADTGELFF. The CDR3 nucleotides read TGTGCCAGCAGCTTGGGACAGGCCGACACCGGGGAGCTGTTTTTT. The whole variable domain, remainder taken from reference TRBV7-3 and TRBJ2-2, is GAGVSQTPSNKVTEKGKYVELRCDPISGHTALYWYRQSLGQGPEFLIYFQGTGAADDSGLPNDRFFAVRPEGSVSTLKIQRTERGDSAVYLCASSLGQADTGELFFGEGSRLTVL.

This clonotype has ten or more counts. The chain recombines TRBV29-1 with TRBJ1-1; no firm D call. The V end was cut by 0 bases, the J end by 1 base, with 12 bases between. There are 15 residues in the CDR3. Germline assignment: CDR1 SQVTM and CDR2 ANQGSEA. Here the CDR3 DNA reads TGCAGCGTTGAAGATTGGGAACTGAGGAACACTGAAGCTTTCTTT. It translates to CSVEDWELRNTEAFF.